The entry that follows covers one TCR beta chain sequence. Its target is not known. The sample belongs to a study of PD-1 blockade in classical Hodgkin lymphoma. Trimming stripped 0 bases from V and 0 bases from J, with 13 bases between. CDR3 length: 17 amino acids. Germline loops: CDR1 SGHRS, CDR2 YFSETQ. Study observations and caveats: Excluded were patients who started nivolumab under 1 year after ASCT, a group that had lower diversity. Complete responders' baseline diversity resembled that of newly diagnosed patients. CD4+ TCR diversity rose significantly by C4D1, and CD8+ TCR diversity did not.

Clones were read by immunoSEQ multiplex PCR, and TCRdb kept only the in-frame ones, dropping some. The sample lists fewer than 25,000 clones, roughly 80% seen once, with around 6.5% in the top ten. Every patient experienced relapse after autologous stem cell transplantation, and brentuximab vedotin exposure varied. The sample consisted of peripheral blood mononuclear cells (PBMCs), taken at baseline. This chain connects TRBV5-1 to TRBJ2-1; D perhaps matches TRBD1 (5 bases). The TCR sequence derives from a human donor with classical Hodgkin lymphoma. The CDR3 reads CASSLEARASSYNEQFF. The DNA for the CDR3 is TGCGCCAGCAGCTTGGAAGCCAGGGCAAGCTCCTACAATGAGCAGTTCTTC.